This TCR beta chain was sequenced during a study of CD8+CD57+ T cells in acquired aplastic anemia. The wider study: Sorted CD4+ and CD8+ cells yielded DNA averaging approximately 3 ug.

This CDR3 is built from 12 residues. From germline, CDR1 is SQVTM and CDR2 ANQGSEA. The junction had 7 bases not matched to a gene; V was cut back by 5 bases and J by 7 bases. The study profiled TCR beta VDJ and CDR3 using genomic DNA as template. One entry per CDR3 protein, called by TCRdb with MiXCR from the reads. The top ten clones hold 1% to 1.3% of a sample with under 250,000 distinct CDR3 sequences, approximately 35% of them seen once. The material sequenced was sorted CD4+, CD8+, or CD8+CD57+ T cells (not recorded which) from PBMCs. The sequence was collected from a human donor in good health, serving as a control. The J gene is TRBJ2-7, the V gene TRBV29-1; 8 nucleotides agree with TRBD1. CDR3 in DNA: TGCAGCGTTTACAGGGGGACGCGGGAGCAGTACTTC. This translates into CSVYRGTREQYF.